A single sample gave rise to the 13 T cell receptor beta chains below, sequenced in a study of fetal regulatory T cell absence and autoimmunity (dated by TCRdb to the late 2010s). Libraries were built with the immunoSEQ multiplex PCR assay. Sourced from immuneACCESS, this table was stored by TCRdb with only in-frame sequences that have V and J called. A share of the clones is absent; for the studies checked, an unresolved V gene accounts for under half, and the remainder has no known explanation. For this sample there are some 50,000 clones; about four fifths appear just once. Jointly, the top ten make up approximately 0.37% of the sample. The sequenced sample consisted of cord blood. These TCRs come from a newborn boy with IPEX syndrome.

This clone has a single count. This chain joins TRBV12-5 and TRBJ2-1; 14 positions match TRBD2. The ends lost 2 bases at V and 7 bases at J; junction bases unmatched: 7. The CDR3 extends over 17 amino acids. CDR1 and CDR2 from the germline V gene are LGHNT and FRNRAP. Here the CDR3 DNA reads TGTGCTAGTGGTTTGAGACCCGGGACTAGCGGGAGTAATGAGCAGTTCTTC. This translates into CASGLRPGTSGSNEQFF.

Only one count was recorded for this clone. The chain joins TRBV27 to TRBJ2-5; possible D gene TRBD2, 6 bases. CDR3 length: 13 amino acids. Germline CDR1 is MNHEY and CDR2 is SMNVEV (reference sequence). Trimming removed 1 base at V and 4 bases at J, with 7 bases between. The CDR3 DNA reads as TGTGCCAGCAGTTTATGGCGGGGAGAGACCCAGTACTTC. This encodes CASSLWRGETQYF.

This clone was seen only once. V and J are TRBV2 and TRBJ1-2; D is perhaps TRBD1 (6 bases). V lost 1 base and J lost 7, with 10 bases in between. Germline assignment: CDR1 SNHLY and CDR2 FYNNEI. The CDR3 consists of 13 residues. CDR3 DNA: TGTGCCAGCAGTGAAGGGGGGGCTCGTGGCTACACCTTC. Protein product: CASSEGGARGYTF.

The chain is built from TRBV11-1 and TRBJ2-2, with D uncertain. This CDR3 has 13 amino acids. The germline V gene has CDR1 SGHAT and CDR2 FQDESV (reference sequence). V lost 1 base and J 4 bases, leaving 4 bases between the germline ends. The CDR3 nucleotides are TGTGCCAGCAGCTTAGGAGCCACCGGGGAGCTGTTTTTT. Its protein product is CASSLGATGELFF.

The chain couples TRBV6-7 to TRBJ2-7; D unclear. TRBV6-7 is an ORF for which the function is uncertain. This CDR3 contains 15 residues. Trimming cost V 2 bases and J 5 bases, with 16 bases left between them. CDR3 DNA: TGTGCCAGCAGTTACAAACCGACACTTGGTCACGAGCAGTACTTC. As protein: CASSYKPTLGHEQYF.

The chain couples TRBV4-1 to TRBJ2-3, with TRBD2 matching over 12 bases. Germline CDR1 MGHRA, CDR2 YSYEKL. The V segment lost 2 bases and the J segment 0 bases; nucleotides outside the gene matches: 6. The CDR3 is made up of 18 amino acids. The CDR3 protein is CASSQKIGTSGSTDTQYF. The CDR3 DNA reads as TGCGCCAGCAGCCAAAAAATCGGGACTAGCGGGAGCACAGATACGCAGTATTTT.

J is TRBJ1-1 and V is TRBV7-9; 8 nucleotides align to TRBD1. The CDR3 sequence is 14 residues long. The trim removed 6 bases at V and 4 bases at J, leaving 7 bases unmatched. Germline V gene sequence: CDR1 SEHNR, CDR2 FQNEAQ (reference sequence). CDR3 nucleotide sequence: TGTGCCAGCAGACGCGGACAGGGAGGCACTGAAGCTTTCTTT. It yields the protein CASRRGQGGTEAFF.

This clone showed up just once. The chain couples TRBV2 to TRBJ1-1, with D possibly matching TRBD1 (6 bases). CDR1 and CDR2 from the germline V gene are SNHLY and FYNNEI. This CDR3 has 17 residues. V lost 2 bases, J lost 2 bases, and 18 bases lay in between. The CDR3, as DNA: TGTGCCAGCAGTGAATACGAAGGGGGATGGGGTAACACTGAAGCTTTCTTT. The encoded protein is CASSEYEGGWGNTEAFF.

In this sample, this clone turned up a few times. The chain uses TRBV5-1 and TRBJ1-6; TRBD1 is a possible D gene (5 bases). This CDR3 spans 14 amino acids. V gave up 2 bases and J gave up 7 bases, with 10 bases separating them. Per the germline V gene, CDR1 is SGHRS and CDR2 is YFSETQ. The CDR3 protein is CASSFGTENSPLHF. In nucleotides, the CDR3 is TGCGCCAGCAGCTTCGGGACGGAAAATTCACCCCTCCACTTT.

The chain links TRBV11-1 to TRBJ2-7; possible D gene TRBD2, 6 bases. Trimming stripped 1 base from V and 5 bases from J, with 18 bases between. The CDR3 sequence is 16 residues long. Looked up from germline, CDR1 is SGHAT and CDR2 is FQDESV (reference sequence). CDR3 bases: TGTGCCAGCAGCTTAGATCATCAGACTAGGGCCCACGAGCAGTACTTC. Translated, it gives CASSLDHQTRAHEQYF.

CDR3 DNA sequence: TGCGCCAGCAGCCAAGATTGGCTAGCGGGGGGCTCTAGCACAGATACGCAGTATTTT. Protein: CASSQDWLAGGSSTDTQYF. J is TRBJ2-3 and V is TRBV4-1; TRBD2 matches 11 bases. This CDR3 has 19 amino acids. V was clipped by 0 bases and J by 0 bases; unmatched bases: 8. Germline values: CDR1 MGHRA, CDR2 YSYEKL.

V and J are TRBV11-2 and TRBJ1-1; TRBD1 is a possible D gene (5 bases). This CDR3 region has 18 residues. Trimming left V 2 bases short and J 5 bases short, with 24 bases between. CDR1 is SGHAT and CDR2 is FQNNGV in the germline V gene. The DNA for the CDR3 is TGTGCCAGCAGCTTATCTCTTTTGAAAACCGGGACGAGGACTGAAGCTTTCTTT. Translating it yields CASSLSLLKTGTRTEAFF.

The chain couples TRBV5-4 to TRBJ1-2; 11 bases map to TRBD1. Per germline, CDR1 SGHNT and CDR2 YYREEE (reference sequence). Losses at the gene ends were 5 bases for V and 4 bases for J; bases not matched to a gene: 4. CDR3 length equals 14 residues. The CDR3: CASRRTGGGYGYTF. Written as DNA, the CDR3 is TGTGCCAGCAGACGGACAGGGGGCGGCTATGGCTACACCTTC.